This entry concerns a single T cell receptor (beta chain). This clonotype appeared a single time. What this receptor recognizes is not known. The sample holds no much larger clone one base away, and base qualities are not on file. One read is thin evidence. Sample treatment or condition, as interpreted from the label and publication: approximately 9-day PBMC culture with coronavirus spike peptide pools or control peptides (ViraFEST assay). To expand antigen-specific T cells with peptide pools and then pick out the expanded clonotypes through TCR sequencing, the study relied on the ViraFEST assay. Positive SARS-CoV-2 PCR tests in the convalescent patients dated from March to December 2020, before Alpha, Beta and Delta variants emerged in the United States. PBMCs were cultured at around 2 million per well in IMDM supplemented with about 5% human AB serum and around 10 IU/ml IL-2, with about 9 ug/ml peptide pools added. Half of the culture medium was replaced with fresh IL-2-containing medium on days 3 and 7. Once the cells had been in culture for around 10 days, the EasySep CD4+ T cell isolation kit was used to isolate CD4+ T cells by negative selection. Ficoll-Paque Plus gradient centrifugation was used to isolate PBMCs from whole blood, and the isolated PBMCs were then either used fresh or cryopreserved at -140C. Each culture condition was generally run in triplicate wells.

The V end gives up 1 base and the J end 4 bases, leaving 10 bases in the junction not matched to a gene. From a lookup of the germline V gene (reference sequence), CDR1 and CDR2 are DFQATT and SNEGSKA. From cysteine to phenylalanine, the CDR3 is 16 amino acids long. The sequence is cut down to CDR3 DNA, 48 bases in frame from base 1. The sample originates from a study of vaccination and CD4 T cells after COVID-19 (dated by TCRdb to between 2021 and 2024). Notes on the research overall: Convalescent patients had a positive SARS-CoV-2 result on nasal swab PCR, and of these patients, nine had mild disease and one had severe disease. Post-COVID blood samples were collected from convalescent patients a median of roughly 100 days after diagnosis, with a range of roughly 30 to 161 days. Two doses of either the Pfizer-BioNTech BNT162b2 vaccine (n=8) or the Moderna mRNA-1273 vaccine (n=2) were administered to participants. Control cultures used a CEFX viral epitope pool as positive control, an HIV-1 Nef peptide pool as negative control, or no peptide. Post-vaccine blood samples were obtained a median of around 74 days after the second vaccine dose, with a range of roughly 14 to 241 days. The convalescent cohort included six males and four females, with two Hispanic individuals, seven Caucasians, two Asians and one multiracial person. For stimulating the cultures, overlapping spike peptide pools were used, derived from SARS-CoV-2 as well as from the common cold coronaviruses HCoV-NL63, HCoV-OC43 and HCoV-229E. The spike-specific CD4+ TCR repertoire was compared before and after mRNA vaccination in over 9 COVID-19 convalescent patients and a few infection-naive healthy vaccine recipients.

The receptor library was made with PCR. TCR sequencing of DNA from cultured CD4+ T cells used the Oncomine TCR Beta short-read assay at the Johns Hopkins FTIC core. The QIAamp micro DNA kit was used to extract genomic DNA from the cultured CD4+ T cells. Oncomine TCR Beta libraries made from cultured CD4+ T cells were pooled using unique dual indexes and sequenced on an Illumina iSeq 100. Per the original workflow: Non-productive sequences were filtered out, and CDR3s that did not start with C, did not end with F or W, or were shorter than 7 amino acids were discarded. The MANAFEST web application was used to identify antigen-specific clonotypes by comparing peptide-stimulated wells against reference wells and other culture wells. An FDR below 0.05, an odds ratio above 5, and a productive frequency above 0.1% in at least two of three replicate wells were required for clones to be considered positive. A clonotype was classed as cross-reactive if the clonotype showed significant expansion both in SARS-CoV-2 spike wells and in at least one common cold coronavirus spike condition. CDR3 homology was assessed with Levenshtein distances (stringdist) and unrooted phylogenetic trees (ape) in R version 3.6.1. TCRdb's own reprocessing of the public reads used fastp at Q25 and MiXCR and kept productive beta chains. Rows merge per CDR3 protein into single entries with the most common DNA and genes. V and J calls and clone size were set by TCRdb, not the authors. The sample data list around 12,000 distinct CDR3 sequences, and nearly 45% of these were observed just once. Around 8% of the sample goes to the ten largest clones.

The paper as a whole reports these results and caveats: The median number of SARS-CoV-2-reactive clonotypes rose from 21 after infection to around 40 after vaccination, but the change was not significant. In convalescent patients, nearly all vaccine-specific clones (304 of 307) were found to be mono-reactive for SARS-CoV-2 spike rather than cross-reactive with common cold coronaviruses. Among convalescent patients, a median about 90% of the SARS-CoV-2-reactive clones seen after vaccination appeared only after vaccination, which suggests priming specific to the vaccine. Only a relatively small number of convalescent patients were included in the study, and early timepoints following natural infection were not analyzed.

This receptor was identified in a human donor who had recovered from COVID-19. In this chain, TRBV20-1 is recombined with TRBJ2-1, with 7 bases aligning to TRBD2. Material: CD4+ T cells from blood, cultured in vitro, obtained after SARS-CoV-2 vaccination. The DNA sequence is TGCAGTGCTAGAGCCCTGCGGGAGATTGGGTACAATGAGCAGTTCTTC. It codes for CSARALREIGYNEQFF.